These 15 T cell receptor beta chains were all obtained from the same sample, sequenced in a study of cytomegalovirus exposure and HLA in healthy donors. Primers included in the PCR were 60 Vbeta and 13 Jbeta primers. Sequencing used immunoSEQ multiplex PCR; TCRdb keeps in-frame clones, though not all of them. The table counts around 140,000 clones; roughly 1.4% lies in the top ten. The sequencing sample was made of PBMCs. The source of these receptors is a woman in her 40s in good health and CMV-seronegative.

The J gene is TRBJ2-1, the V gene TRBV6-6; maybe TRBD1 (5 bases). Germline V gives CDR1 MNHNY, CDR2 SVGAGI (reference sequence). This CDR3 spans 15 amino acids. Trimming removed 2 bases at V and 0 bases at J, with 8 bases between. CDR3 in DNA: TGTGCCAGCAGTTACGGGGCTAGCTCCTACAATGAGCAGTTCTTC. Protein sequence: CASSYGASSYNEQFF.

The DNA of the CDR3 is TGTGCCAGCAGTTACCCCGGAGTGAGGGATACGCAGTATTTT. Protein product: CASSYPGVRDTQYF. This chain joins TRBV6-6 and TRBJ2-3; D not certain. Germline V gives CDR1 MNHNY, CDR2 SVGAGI (reference sequence). This CDR3 contains 14 residues. V was pared by 2 bases and J by 6 bases, with 12 bases between.

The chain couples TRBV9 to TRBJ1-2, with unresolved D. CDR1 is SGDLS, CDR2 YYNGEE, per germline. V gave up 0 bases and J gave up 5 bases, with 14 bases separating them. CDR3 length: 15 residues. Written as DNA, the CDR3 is TGTGCCAGCAGCGTAGAACCTATCCTAGGATATGGCTACACCTTC. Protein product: CASSVEPILGYGYTF.

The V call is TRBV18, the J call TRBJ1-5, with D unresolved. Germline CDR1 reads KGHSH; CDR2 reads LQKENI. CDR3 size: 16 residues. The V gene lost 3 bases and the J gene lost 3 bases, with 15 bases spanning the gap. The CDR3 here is CASSPIATWNNQPQHF. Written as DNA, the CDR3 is TGTGCCAGCTCACCTATAGCGACATGGAACAATCAGCCCCAGCATTTT. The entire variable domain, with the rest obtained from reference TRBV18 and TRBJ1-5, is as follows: NAGVMQNPRHLVRRRGQEARLRCSPMKGHSHVYWYRQLPEEGLKFMVYLQKENIIDESGMPKERFSAEFPKEGPSILRIQQVVRGDSAAYFCASSPIATWNNQPQHFGDGTRLSIL.

The DNA of the CDR3 is TGTGCCAGCAGGATCGGGACAGTGGCTAGCGGCTACACCTTC. Protein: CASRIGTVASGYTF. The gene calls are TRBV28 and TRBJ1-2; 7 nucleotides align to TRBD1. V dropped 6 bases and J dropped 8; count of bases not matched to a gene: 12. The germline gives CDR1 MDHEN, CDR2 SYDVKM. The CDR3 spans 14 residues.

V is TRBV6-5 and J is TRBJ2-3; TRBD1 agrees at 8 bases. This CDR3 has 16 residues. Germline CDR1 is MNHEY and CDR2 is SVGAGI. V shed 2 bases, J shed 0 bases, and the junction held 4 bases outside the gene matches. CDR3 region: CASSYATGVSTDTQYF. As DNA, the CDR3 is TGTGCCAGCAGTTACGCGACAGGGGTCAGCACAGATACGCAGTATTTT.

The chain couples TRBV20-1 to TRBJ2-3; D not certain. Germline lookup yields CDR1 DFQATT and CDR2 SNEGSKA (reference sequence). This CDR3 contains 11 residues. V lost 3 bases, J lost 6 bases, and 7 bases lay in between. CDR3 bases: TGCAGTGCTAGCGGGTGGGATACGCAGTATTTT. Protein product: CSASGWDTQYF.

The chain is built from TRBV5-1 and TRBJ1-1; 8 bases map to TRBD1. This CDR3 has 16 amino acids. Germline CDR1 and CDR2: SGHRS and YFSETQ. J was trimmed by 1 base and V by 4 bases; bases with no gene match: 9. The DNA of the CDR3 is TGCGCCAGCAGCACCCAGACAGGGGCCAAGAACACTGAAGCTTTCTTT. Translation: CASSTQTGAKNTEAFF.

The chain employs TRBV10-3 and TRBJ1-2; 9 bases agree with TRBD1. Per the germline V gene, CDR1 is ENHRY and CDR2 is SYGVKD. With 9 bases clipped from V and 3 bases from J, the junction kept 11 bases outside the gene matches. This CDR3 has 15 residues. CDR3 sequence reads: CAIYGTGKLDYGYTF. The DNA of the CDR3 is TGTGCCATTTACGGGACAGGGAAACTGGACTATGGCTACACCTTC.

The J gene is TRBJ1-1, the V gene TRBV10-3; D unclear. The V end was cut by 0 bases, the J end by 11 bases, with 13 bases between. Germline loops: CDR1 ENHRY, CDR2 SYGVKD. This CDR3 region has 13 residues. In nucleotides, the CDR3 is TGTGCCATCAGTGAGTCTCAGGTGCGAGAGGCTTTCTTT. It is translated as CAISESQVREAFF.

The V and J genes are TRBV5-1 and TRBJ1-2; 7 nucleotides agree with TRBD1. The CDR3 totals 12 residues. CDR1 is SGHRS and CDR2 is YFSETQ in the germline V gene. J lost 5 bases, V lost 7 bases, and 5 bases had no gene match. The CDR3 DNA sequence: TGCGCCAGCGGGACAGCGTCTTATGGCTACACCTTC. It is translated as CASGTASYGYTF.

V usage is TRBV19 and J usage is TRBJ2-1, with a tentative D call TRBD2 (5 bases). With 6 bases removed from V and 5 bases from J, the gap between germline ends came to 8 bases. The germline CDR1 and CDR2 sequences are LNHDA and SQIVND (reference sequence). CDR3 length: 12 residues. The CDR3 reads CASRLGNNEQFF. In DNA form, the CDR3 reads TGTGCCAGTAGACTAGGGAACAATGAGCAGTTCTTC.

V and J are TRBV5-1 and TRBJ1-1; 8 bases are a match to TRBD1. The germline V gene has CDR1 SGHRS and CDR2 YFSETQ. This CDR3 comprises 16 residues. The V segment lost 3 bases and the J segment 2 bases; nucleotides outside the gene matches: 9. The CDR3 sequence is CASSSSTGTGNTEAFF. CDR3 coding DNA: TGCGCCAGCAGCTCATCGACGGGGACAGGAAACACTGAAGCTTTCTTT.

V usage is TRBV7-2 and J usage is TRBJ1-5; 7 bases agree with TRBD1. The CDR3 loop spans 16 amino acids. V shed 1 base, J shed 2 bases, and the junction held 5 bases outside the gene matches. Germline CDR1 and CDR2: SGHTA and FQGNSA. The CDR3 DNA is TGTGCCAGCAGCTTAGATTGGCAGGGGGGCAATCAGCCCCAGCATTTT. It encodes CASSLDWQGGNQPQHF.

This chain's CDR3 is CASSVRRTVSVNTEAFF. The CDR3 bases are TGTGCCAGTAGTGTCCGCCGGACAGTATCTGTGAACACTGAAGCTTTCTTT. This chain joins TRBV19 and TRBJ1-1; perhaps TRBD1 as D (6 bases). Trimming removed 5 bases from V and 0 bases from J, with 19 bases in between. From germline, CDR1 is LNHDA and CDR2 SQIVND (reference sequence). The CDR3 is 17 residues long. Using reference TRBV19 and TRBJ1-1 for the parts outside the CDR3, the full variable domain is DGGITQSPKYLFRKEGQNVTLSCEQNLNHDAMYWYRQDPGQGLRLIYYSQIVNDFQKGDIAEGYSVSREKKESFPLTVTSAQKNPTAFYLCASSVRRTVSVNTEAFFGQGTRLTVV.